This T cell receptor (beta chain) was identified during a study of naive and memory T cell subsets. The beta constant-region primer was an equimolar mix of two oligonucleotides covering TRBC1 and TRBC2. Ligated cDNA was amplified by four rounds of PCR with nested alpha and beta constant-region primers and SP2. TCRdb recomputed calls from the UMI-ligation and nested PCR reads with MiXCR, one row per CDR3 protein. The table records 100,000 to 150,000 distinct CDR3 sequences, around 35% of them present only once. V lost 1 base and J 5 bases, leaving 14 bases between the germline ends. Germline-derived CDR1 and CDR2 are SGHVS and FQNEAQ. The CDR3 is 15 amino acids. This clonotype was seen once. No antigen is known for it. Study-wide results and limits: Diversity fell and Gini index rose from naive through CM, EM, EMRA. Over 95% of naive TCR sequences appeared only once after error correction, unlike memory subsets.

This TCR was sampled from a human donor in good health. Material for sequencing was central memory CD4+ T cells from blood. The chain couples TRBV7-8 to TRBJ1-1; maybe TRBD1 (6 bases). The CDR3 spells CASSLGRGGLTEAFF. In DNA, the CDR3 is TGTGCCAGCAGCTTAGGCAGGGGAGGATTAACTGAAGCTTTCTTT.